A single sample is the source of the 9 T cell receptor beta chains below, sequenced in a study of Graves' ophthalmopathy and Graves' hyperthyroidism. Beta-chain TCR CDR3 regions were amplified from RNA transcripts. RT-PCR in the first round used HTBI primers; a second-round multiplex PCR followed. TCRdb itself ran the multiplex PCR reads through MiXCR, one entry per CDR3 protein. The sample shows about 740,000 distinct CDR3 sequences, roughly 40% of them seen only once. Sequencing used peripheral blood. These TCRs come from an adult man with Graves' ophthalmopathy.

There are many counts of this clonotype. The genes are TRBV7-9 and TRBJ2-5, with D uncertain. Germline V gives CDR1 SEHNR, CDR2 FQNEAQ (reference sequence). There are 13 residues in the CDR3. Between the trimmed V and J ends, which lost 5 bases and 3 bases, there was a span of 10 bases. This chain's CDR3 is CASSPQLEETQYF. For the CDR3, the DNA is TGTGCCAGCAGCCCCCAGCTAGAAGAGACCCAGTACTTC.

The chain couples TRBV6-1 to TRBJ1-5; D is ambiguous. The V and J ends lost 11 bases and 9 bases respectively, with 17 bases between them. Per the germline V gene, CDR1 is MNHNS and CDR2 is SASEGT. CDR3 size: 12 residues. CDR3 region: CAGKNSLAPQHF. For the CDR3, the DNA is TGTGCCGGCAAAAACAGCTTGGCGCCCCAGCATTTT.

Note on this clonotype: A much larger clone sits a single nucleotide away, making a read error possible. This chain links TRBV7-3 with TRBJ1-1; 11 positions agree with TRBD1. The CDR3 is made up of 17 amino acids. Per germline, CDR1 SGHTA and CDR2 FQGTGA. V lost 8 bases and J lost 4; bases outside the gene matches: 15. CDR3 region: CASRATGTGGSGTEAFF. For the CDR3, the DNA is TGTGCCAGCCGCGCGACCGGGACAGGGGGTTCGGGCACTGAAGCTTTCTTT.

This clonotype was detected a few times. The CDR3 DNA reads as TGTGCCAGCAGCTTAACGCACCAGGGTGGGGAGCTGTTTTTT. This gives the protein CASSLTHQGGELFF. V and J are TRBV7-3 and TRBJ2-2; a possible D gene is TRBD1 (5 bases). Germline V CDR1 and CDR2: SGHTA, FQGTGA. This CDR3 is 14 amino acids long. With 0 bases removed from V and 8 bases from J, the gap between germline ends came to 10 bases.

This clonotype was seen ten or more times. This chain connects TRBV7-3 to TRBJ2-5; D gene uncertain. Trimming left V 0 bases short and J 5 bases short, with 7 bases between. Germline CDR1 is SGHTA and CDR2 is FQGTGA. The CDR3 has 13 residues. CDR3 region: CASSLTLGETQYF. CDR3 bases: TGTGCCAGCAGCTTAACGTTGGGGGAGACCCAGTACTTC. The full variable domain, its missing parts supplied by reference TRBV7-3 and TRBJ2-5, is GAGVSQTPSNKVTEKGKYVELRCDPISGHTALYWYRQSLGQGPEFLIYFQGTGAADDSGLPNDRFFAVRPEGSVSTLKIQRTERGDSAVYLCASSLTLGETQYFGPGTRLLVL.

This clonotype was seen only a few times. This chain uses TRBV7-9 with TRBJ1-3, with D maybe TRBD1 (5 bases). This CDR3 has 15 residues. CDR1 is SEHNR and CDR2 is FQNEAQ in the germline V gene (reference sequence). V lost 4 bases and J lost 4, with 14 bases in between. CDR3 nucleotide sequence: TGTGCCAGCAGCTCCGGCAGGGCGTCAGGAAACACCATATATTTT. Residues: CASSSGRASGNTIYF.

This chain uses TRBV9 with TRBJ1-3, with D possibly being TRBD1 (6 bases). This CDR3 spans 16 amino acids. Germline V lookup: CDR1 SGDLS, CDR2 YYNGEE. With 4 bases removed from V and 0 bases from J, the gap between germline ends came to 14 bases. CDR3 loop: CASSPGDRTSGNTIYF. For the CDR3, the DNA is TGTGCCAGCAGCCCGGGTGACAGGACCTCTGGAAACACCATATATTTT.

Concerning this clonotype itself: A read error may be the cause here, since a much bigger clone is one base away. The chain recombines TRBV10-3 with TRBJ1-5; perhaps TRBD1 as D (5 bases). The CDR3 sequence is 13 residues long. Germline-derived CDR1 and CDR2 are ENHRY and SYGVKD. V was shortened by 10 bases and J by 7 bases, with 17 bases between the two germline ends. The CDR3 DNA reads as TGTGCCAGCAGGATGGGGCAGACACAGCCCCAGCATTTT. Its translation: CASRMGQTQPQHF.

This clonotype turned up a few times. The CDR3 region has the DNA TGTGCCAGCAGCCAAGTATCTACACGAACCTACGAGCAGTACTTC. It is translated as CASSQVSTRTYEQYF. The V call is TRBV4-2, the J call TRBJ2-7; D remains unclear. The germline V and J ends were trimmed by 1 base and 2 bases, with 12 bases remaining between them. The germline CDR1 and CDR2 sequences are LGHNA and YNFKEQ. This CDR3 is built from 15 residues.